These T cell receptor beta chains were read from a single sample in a study of shared clonotypes between healthy human individuals. The protocol was immunoSEQ multiplex PCR, while the TCRdb copy is restricted to in-frame clones and leaves out a portion. Seen here are approximately 1,500,000 clones, 96% observed once, and the top ten hold more than 0.9%. Source material: naive CD4+ T cells sorted from blood. Receptors were obtained from a man aged 25 to 40 in good health. CDR3s include the opening cysteine and the closing phenylalanine or tryptophan. The D gene is left open where the match is weak. The size field is filled for only some rows; it gives once, few, many or a size class.

TRBJ2-4 | TRBV5-4 | once | TRBD1 | TGTGCCAGCAGCTTGGCCAAGGGACAGGGAAACATTCAGTACTTC | CASSLAKGQGNIQYF
TRBJ2-7 | TRBV28 | NA | TRBD2 | TGTGCCAGCAGTATTGCCGGGACTAGTGGCTACGAGCAGTACTTC | CASSIAGTSGYEQYF
TRBJ1-1 | TRBV27 | NA | NA | TGTGCCAGCAGTTTGAAGGCGGGTGGGACTGAAGCTTTCTTT | CASSLKAGGTEAFF
TRBJ2-5 | TRBV7-9 | once | NA | TGTGCCAGCTCCCGGGGTGCAGGCAAAGAGACCCAGTACTTC | CASSRGAGKETQYF
TRBJ1-1 | TRBV5-1 | NA | TRBD1 | TGCGCCAGCAGCTCGAATAAAGCGGACAGGGGGTTTTTTAGCACTGAAGCTTTCTTT | CASSSNKADRGFFSTEAFF
TRBJ1-3 | TRBV7-9 | NA | NA | TGTGCCAGCAGAGAAATGACTGGAAACACCATATATTTT | CASREMTGNTIYF
TRBJ2-1 | TRBV5-4 | once | TRBD2 | TGTGCCAGCAGCCAAGCCGGCGGGAGGGCCGGGAATGAGCAGTTCTTC | CASSQAGGRAGNEQFF
TRBJ2-3 | TRBV7-7 | NA | TRBD1 | TGTGCCAGCAGCCGCGGACAGGCTGGCACAGATACGCAGTATTTT | CASSRGQAGTDTQYF
TRBJ2-1 | TRBV5-1 | NA | TRBD2 | TGCGCCAGCAGCGAACTAGCGGGAGGTGAGGACGAGCAGTTCTTC | CASSELAGGEDEQFF
TRBJ1-3 | TRBV15 | NA | NA | TGTGCCACCAGCAGAGCGACAGTCGGATCTGGAAACACCATATATTTT | CATSRATVGSGNTIYF
TRBJ1-5 | TRBV28 | NA | NA | TGTGCCAGCAGTTACCCCCTAGACGGCAATCAGCCCCAGCATTTT | CASSYPLDGNQPQHF
TRBJ2-3 | TRBV5-4 | NA | NA | TGTGCCAGCAGCCTTATAACCCGCGGGACTGTTTTCGATACGCAGTATTTT | CASSLITRGTVFDTQYF
TRBJ2-1 | TRBV9 | NA | NA | TGTGCCAGCAGCGTTGGTCTTCCCTCCTACAATGAGCAGTTCTTC | CASSVGLPSYNEQFF
TRBJ2-7 | TRBV7-6 | NA | NA | TGTGCCAGCAGCCCACGACAGCACTCCTACGAGCAGTACTTC | CASSPRQHSYEQYF
TRBJ2-3 | TRBV5-4 | once | NA | TGTGCCAGCAGCTTGGACAGGGCCGGCACAGATACGCAGTATTTT | CASSLDRAGTDTQYF
TRBJ2-1 | TRBV5-1 | NA | TRBD2 | TGCGCCAGCAGCTTCTTTAGCGGGAGAGTTAATGAGCAGTTCTTC | CASSFFSGRVNEQFF
TRBJ2-7 | TRBV5-1 | NA | TRBD2 | TGCGCCAGCAGCTATCTAGCGGGAATGAACGAGCAGTACTTC | CASSYLAGMNEQYF
TRBJ2-2 | TRBV10-3 | once | TRBD2 | TGTGCCATCAGTGATTCGGGAGGGCCCCACACCGGGGAGCTGTTTTTT | CAISDSGGPHTGELFF
TRBJ2-1 | TRBV4-3 | NA | TRBD1 | TGCGCCAGCAGCCAAGACACACGGGACAGACAGTTCTTC | CASSQDTRDRQFF
TRBJ2-7 | TRBV5-1 | NA | NA | TGCGCCAGCAGCTTGGTGGGGTACTACGAGCAGTACTTC | CASSLVGYYEQYF
TRBJ1-1 | TRBV2 | NA | TRBD1 | TGTGCCAGCAGTGAACAGGGGGCAATGAACACTGAAGCTTTCTTT | CASSEQGAMNTEAFF
TRBJ2-1 | TRBV30 | NA | NA | TGTGCCTGTGGAAGGACTTCCCTTAACAATGAGCAGTTCTTC | CACGRTSLNNEQFF
TRBJ1-2 | TRBV15 | NA | TRBD1 | TGTGCCACCAGCAGCCGGGACAGGGATGGCTATGGCTACACCTTC | CATSSRDRDGYGYTF
TRBJ2-1 | TRBV9 | NA | TRBD2 | TGTGCCAGCAGCGTGACTAGCGGGACAACCTACAATGAGCAGTTCTTC | CASSVTSGTTYNEQFF
TRBJ2-4 | TRBV30 | once | NA | TGTGCCTGGAGTTCCGGCCAGTTCATTCAGTACTTC | CAWSSGQFIQYF
TRBJ2-2 | TRBV18 | NA | NA | TGTGCCAGCTCGCCGTCATTGACCCAACAGGCCACCGGGGAGCTGTTTTTT | CASSPSLTQQATGELFF
TRBJ2-2 | TRBV5-4 | NA | NA | TGTGCCAGCAGCTCGACAACCGGGGAGCTGTTTTTT | CASSSTTGELFF
TRBJ2-1 | TRBV19 | NA | TRBD2 | TGTGCCAGTAGCTTATCTAGCGGGAGGTCCTACAATGAGCAGTTCTTC | CASSLSSGRSYNEQFF
TRBJ1-5 | TRBV5-8 | NA | TRBD1 | TGTGCCAGCAGCTCAGGGGGCCATAGCAATCAGCCCCAGCATTTT | CASSSGGHSNQPQHF
TRBJ2-1 | TRBV6-1 | NA | NA | TGTGCCAGCAGCCAACCCTCGGGGGCCTACAATGAGCAGTTCTTC | CASSQPSGAYNEQFF
TRBJ2-7 | TRBV7-3 | once | TRBD2 | TGTGCCAGCAGCTTAACCGGCGGGAGCCCCTACGAGCAGTACTTC | CASSLTGGSPYEQYF
TRBJ2-3 | TRBV5-4 | once | NA | TGTGCCAGCAGCTTGGGGGGTACCTATACGCAGTATTTT | CASSLGGTYTQYF
TRBJ2-6 | TRBV7-3 | NA | NA | TGTGCCAGCAGCCCTGGGGGCTCTGGGGCCAACGTCCTGACTTTC | CASSPGGSGANVLTF
TRBJ2-3 | TRBV6-5 | NA | NA | TGTGCCAGCAGTTACTGGCGCGGGGCGAGTCCAGATACGCAGTATTTT | CASSYWRGASPDTQYF
TRBJ2-6 | TRBV19 | NA | NA | TGTGCCAGTAGTATGAAGGGTGTCCAGAGCTCTGGGGCCAACGTCCTGACTTTC | CASSMKGVQSSGANVLTF
TRBJ2-1 | TRBV18 | NA | TRBD2 | TGTGCCAGCTCAGGGCTAGCGGGAGGGCCTAATGAGCAGTTCTTC | CASSGLAGGPNEQFF
TRBJ2-2 | TRBV6-1 | NA | NA | TGTGCCAGCAGTGAAGGCCCTCTAGTGACCGGGGAGCTGTTTTTT | CASSEGPLVTGELFF